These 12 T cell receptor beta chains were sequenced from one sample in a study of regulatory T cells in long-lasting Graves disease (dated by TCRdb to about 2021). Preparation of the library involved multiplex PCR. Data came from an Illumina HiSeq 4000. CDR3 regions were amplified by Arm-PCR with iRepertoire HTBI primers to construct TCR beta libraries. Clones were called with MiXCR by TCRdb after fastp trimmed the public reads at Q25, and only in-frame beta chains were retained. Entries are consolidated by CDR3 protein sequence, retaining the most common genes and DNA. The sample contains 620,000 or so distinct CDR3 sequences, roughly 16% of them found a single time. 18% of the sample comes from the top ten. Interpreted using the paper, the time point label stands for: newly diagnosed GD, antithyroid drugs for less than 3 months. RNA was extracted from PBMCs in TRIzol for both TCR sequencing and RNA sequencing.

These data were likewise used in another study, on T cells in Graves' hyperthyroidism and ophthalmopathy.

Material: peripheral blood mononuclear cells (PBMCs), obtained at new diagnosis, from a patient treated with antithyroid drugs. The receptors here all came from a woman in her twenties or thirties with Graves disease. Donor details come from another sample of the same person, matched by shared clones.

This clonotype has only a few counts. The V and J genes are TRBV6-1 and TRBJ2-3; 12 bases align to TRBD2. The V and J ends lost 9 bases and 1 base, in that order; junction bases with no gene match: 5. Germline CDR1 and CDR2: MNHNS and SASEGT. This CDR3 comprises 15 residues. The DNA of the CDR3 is TGTGCCAGACTAGCGGGAGGTCTTGGCACAGATACGCAGTATTTT. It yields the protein CARLAGGLGTDTQYF.

Here the CDR3 DNA reads TGTGCCAGCTCACCGACGGGAGAGGGAAACACCATATATTTT. Protein sequence: CASSPTGEGNTIYF. The chain recombines TRBV18 with TRBJ1-3; D gene unclear. V was pared by 3 bases and J by 4 bases, with 10 bases between. The germline gives CDR1 KGHSH, CDR2 LQKENI. This CDR3 has 14 residues.

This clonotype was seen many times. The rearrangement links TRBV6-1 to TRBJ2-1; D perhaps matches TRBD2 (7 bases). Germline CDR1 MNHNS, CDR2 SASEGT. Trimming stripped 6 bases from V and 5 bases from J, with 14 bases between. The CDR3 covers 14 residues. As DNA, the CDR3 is TGTGCCAGCAGGTGGGGGGGGGCGAACAATGAGCAGTTCTTC. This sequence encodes CASRWGGANNEQFF.

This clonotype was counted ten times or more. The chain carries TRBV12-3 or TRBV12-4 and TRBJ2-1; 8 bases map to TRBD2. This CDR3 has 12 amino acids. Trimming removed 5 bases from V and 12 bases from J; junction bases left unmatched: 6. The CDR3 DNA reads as TGTGCCAGCAGTAGATTAGCGGGGCGGCAGTTCTTC. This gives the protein CASSRLAGRQFF.

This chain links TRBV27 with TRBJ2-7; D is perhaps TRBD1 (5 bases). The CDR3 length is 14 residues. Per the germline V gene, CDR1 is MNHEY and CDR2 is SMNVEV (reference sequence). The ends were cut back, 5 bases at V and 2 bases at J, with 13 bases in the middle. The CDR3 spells CASSTRQRPYEQYF. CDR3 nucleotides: TGTGCCAGCAGTACACGACAGCGTCCCTACGAGCAGTACTTC.

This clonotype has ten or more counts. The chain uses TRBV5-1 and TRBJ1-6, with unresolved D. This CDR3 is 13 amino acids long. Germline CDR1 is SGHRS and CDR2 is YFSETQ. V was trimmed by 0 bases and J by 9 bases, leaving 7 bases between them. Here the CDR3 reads CASSLEVFSPLHF. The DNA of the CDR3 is TGCGCCAGCAGCTTGGAGGTCTTTTCACCCCTCCACTTT.

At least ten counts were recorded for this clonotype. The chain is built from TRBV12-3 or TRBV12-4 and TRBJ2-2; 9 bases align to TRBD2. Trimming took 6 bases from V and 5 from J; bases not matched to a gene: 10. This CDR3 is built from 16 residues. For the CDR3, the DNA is TGTGCCAGCAGCCGTACCGGGACTAGCAGGACCGGGGAGCTGTTTTTT. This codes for CASSRTGTSRTGELFF.

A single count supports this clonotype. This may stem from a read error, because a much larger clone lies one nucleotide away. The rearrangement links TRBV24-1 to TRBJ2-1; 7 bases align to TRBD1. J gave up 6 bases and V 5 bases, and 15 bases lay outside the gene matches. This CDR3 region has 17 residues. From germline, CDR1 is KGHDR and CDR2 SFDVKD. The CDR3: CATSGSKQGQNPNEQFF. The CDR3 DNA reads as TGTGCCACCAGTGGTTCTAAACAGGGGCAAAACCCCAATGAGCAGTTCTTC.

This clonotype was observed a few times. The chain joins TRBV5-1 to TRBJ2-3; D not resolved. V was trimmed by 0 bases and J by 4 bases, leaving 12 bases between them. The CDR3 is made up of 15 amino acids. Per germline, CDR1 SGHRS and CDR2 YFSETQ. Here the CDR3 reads CASSLGIGWADTQYF. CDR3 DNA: TGCGCCAGCAGCTTGGGCATAGGGTGGGCAGATACGCAGTATTTT.

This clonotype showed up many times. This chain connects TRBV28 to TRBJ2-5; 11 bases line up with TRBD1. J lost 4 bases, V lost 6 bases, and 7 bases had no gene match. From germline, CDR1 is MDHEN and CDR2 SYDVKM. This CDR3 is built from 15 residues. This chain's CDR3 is CASRPAGTGGETQYF. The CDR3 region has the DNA TGTGCCAGCAGGCCCGCCGGGACAGGGGGAGAGACCCAGTACTTC.

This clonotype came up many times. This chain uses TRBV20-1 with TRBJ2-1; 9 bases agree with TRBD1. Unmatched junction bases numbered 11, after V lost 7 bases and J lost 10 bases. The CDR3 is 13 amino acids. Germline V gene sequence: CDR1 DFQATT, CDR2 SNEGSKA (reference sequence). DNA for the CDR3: TGCAGTGTTCCCGGGACAGGGACCTTGGAGCAGTTCTTC. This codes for CSVPGTGTLEQFF.

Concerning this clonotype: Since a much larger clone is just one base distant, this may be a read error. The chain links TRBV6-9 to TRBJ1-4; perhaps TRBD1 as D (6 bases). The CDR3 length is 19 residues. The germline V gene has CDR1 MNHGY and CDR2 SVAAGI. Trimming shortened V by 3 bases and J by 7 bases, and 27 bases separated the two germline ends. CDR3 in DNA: TGTGCCAGCAGTTACTACCAGACCAAGAACTTAGGGGGAGGTGAAAAACTGTTTTTT. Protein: CASSYYQTKNLGGGEKLFF.